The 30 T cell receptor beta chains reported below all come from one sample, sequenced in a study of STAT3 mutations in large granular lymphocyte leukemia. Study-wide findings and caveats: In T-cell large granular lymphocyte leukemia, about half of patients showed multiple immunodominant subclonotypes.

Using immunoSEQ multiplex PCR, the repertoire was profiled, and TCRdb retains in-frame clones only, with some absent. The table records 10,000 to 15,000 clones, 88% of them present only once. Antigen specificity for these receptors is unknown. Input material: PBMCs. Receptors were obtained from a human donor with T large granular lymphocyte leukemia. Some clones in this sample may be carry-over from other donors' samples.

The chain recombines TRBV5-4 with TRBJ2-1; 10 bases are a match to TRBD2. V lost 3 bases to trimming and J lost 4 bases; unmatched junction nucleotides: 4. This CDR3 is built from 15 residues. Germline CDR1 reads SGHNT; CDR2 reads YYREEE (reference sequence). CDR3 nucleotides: TGTGCCAGCAGCTCAACTAGCGGGAATTACAATGAGCAGTTCTTC. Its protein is CASSSTSGNYNEQFF.

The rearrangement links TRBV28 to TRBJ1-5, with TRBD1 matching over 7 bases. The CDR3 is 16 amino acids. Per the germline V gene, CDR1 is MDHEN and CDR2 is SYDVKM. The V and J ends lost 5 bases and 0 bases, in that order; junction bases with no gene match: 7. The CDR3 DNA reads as TGTGCCAGCAGTGTGACAGGGAGGAGTAGCAATCAGCCCCAGCATTTT. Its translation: CASSVTGRSSNQPQHF.

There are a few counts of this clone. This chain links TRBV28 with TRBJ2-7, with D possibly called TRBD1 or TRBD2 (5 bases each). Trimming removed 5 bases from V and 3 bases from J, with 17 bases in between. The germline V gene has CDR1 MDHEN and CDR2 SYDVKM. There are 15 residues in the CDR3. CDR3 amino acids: CASSNLGVSDYEQYV. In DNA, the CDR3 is TGTGCCAGCAGTAACCTGGGGGTGTCGGACTACGAGCAGTACGTC.

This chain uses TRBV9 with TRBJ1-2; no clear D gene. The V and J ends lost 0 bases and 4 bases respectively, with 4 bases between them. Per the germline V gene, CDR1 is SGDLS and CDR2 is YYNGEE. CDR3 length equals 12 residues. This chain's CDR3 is CASSVGLYGYTF. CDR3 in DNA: TGTGCCAGCAGCGTAGGCCTCTATGGCTACACCTTC.

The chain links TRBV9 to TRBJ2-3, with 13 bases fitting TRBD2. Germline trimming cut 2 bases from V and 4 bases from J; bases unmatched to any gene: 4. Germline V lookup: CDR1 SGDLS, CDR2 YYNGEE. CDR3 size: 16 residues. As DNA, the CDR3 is TGTGCCAGCAGCGTGAGGACTAGCGGGGGTGCAGATACGCAGTATTTT. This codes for CASSVRTSGGADTQYF. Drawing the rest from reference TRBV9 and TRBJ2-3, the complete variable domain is DSGVTQTPKHLITATGQRVTLRCSPRSGDLSVYWYQQSLDQGLQFLIQYYNGEERAKGNILERFSAQQFPDLHSELNLSSLELGDSALYFCASSVRTSGGADTQYFGPGTRLTVL.

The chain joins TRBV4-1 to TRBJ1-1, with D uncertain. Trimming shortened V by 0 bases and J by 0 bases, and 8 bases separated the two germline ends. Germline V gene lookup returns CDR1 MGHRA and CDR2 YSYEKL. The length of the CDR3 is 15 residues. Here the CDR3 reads CASSQDMSLNTEAFF. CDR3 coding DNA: TGCGCCAGCAGCCAAGATATGAGCCTGAACACTGAAGCTTTCTTT.

This CDR3 reads CSGGTDIQYF. Here the CDR3 DNA reads TGCAGCGGGGGGACGGACATTCAGTACTTC. The V call is TRBV20-1, the J call TRBJ2-4; 7 bases line up with TRBD2. The CDR3 sequence is 10 residues long. Germline CDR1 reads DFQATT; CDR2 reads SNEGSKA (reference sequence).

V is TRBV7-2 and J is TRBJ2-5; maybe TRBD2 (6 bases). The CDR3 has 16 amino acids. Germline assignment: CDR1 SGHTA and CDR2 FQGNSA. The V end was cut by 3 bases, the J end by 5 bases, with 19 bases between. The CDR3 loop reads CASSFGTSPTTETQYF. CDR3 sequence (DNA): TGTGCCAGCAGCTTCGGCACTAGCCCTACTACGGAGACCCAGTACTTC.

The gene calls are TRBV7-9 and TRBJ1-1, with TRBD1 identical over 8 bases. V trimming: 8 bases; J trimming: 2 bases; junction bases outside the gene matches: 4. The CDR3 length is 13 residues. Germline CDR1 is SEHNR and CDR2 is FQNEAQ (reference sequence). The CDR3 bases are TGTGCCAGCGCCCCAGGGGGCAACACTGAAGCTTTCTTT. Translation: CASAPGGNTEAFF.

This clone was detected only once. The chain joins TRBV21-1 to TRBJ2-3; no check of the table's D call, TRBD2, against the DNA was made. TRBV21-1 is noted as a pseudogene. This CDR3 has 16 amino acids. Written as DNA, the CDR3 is TGTGCCAGCATCTTCTCGGGGTGGGGGGACGCAGATACGCAGTATTTT. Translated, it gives CASIFSGWGDADTQYF.

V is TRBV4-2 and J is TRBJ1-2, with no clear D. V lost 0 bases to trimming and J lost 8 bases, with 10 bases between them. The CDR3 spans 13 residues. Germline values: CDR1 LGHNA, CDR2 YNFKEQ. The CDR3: CASSQDGSRGYTF. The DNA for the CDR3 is TGTGCCAGCAGCCAAGACGGAAGCCGGGGCTACACCTTC.

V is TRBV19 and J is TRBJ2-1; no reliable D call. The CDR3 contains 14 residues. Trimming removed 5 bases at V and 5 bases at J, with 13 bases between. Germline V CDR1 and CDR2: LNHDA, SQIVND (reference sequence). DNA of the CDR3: TGTGCCAGTAGTTCCCCGGACCGAAACAATGAGCAGTTCTTC. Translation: CASSSPDRNNEQFF.

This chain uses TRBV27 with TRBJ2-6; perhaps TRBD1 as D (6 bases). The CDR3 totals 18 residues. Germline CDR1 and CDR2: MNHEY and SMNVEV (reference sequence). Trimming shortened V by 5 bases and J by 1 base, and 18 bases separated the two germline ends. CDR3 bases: TGTGCCAGCAGTCTCGGACAGTCCTACGGTTCTGGGGCCAACGTCCTGACTTTC. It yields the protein CASSLGQSYGSGANVLTF.

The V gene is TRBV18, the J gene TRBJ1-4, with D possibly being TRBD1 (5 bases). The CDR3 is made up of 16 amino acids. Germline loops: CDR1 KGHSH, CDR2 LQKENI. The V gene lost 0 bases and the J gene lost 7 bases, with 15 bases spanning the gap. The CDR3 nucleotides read TGTGCCAGCTCACCACCGGTTGCAGGGTTGGGTGAAAAACTGTTTTTT. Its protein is CASSPPVAGLGEKLFF.

This chain's CDR3 is CASRPRQAFDTEAFF. DNA for the CDR3: TGTGCCAGCAGACCGAGACAGGCCTTCGACACTGAAGCTTTCTTT. The chain combines TRBV6-5 with TRBJ1-1; TRBD1 might be the D (6 bases). Germline V lookup: CDR1 MNHEY, CDR2 SVGAGI. V lost 6 bases, J lost 3 bases, and 17 bases lay in between. This CDR3 is 15 amino acids long.

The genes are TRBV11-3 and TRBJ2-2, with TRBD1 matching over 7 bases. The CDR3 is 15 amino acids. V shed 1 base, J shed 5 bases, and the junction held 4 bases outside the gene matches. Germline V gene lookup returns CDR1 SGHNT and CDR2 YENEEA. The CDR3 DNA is TGTGCCAGCAGCTTAGGGCAGGGGGAGACCGGGGAGCTGTTTTTT. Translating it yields CASSLGQGETGELFF.

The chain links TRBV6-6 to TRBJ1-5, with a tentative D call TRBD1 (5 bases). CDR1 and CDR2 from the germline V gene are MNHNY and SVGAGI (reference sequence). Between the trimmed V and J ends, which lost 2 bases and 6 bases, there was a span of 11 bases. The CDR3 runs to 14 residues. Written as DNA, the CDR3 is TGTGCCAGCAGTTACGGGGGATCGGGTCAGCCCCAGCATTTT. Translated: CASSYGGSGQPQHF.

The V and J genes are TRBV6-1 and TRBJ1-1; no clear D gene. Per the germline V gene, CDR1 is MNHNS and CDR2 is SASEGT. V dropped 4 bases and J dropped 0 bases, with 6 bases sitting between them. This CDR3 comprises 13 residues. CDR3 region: CASSVDLNTEAFF. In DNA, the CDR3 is TGTGCCAGCAGTGTTGATTTGAACACTGAAGCTTTCTTT.

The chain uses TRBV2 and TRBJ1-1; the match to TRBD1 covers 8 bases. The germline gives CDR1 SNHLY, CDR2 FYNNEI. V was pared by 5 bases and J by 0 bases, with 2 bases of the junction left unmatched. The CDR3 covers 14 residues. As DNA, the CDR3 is TGTGCCAGCAGTTTGGACAGGGTGAACACTGAAGCTTTCTTT. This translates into CASSLDRVNTEAFF.

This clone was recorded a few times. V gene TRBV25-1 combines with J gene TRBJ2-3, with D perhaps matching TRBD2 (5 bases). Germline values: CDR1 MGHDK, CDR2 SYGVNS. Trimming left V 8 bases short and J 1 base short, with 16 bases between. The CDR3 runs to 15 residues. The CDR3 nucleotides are TGTGCCAGCCGTCGGACCGGGAAGGGCACAGATACGCAGTATTTT. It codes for CASRRTGKGTDTQYF.

CDR3: CASSPWEGLSTEAFF. The CDR3 nucleotides read TGTGCCAGCTCACCATGGGAGGGTCTGAGCACTGAAGCTTTCTTT. The rearrangement links TRBV18 to TRBJ1-1, with D hard to call. Germline lookup yields CDR1 KGHSH and CDR2 LQKENI. This CDR3 has 15 residues. V dropped 2 bases and J dropped 4 bases, with 14 bases sitting between them.

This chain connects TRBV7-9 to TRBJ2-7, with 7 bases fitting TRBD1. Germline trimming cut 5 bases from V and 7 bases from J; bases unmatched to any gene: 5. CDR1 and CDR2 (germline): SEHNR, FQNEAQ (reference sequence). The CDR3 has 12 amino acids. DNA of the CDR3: TGTGCCAGCAGCCCAGGGGGTCAAGAGCAGTACGTC. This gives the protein CASSPGGQEQYV.

CDR3 region: CASSLNSYEQYF. The CDR3 region has the DNA TGTGCCAGCAGCTTAAACAGCTACGAGCAGTACTTC. The J gene is TRBJ2-7, the V gene TRBV7-9, with D hard to call. Trimming removed 2 bases at V and 3 bases at J, with 5 bases between. This CDR3 comprises 12 residues. Per germline, CDR1 SEHNR and CDR2 FQNEAQ (reference sequence).

The DNA for the CDR3 is TGCGCCAGCAGTCAGGGGGGAGGGACTGAAGCTTTCTTT. This codes for CASSQGGGTEAFF. This chain joins TRBV5-1 and TRBJ1-1; 7 bases map to TRBD1. This CDR3 region has 13 residues. The germline V gene encodes CDR1 SGHRS and CDR2 YFSETQ. J was trimmed by 5 bases and V by 5 bases; bases with no gene match: 6.

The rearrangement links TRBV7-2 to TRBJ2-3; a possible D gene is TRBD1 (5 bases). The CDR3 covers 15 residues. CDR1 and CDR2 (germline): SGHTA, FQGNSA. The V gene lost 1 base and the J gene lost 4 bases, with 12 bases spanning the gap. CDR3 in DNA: TGTGCCAGCAGCTTAGGGGGCAGTTTAGCAGATACGCAGTATTTT. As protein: CASSLGGSLADTQYF.

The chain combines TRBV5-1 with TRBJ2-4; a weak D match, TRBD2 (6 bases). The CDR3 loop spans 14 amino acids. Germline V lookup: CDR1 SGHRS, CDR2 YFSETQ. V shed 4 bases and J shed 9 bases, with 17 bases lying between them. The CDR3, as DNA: TGCGCCAGCAGCCCCGGGACTGACAAGGGCATTCAGTACTTC. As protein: CASSPGTDKGIQYF. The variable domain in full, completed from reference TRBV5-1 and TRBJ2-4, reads KAGVTQTPRYLIKTRGQQVTLSCSPISGHRSVSWYQQTPGQGLQFLFEYFSETQRNKGNFPGRFSGRQFSNSRSEMNVSTLELGDSALYLCASSPGTDKGIQYFGAGTRLSVL.

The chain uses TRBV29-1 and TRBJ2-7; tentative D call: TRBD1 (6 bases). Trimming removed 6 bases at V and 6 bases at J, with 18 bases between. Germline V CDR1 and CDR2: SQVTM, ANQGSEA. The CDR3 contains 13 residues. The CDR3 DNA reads TGCAGCGTCCAGGGACAAGGGGTGGGCGAGCAGTACTTC. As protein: CSVQGQGVGEQYF.

The CDR3 is CASSFRQELGGELFF. The CDR3 DNA reads as TGTGCCAGCAGTTTCCGACAGGAATTGGGCGGGGAGCTGTTTTTT. The chain is built from TRBV6-5 and TRBJ2-2; weak D call: TRBD1 (6 bases). With 4 bases removed from V and 7 bases from J, the gap between germline ends came to 16 bases. The CDR3 consists of 15 residues. Germline CDR1 and CDR2: MNHEY and SVGAGI.

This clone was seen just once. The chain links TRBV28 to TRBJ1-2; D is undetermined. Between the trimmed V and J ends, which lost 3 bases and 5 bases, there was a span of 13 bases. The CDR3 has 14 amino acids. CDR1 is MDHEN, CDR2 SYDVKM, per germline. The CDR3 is CASSLDPREYGYTF. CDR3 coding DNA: TGTGCCAGCAGTTTGGATCCTAGGGAGTATGGCTACACCTTC.

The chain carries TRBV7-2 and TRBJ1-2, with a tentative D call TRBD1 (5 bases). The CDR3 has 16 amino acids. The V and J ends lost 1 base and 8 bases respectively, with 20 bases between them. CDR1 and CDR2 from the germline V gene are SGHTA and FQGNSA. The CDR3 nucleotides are TGTGCCAGCAGCTTAGAAGGCGGGGCGGATCTCGGAGGCTACACCTTC. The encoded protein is CASSLEGGADLGGYTF.